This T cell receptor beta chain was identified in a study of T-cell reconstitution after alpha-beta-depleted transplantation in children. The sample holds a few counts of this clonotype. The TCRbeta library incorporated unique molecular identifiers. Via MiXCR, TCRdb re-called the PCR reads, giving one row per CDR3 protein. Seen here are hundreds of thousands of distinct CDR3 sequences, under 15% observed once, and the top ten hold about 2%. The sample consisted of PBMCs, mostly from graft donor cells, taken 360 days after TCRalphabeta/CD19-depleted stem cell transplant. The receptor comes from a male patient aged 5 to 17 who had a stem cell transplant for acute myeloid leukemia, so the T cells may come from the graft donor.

The CDR3 protein is CSAPGTSGRAWVTPGELFF. The CDR3 coding sequence is TGCAGCGCCCCAGGGACTAGCGGGAGGGCGTGGGTAACACCCGGGGAGCTGTTTTTT. J is TRBJ2-2 and V is TRBV29-1; 16 positions match TRBD2. Germline loops: CDR1 SQVTM, CDR2 ANQGSEA. After removal of 7 bases from V and 6 bases from J, the junction contained 17 bases not matched to a gene. This CDR3 has 19 amino acids.